The rows below give T cell receptor beta chains drawn from one sample of a study of blood T cell repertoires in COVID-19. Assay used: immunoSEQ multiplex PCR; TCRdb lists only in-frame clones, some missing. The top ten clones hold 1.2% to 1.5% of a sample with a few hundred thousand clones, around nine tenths of them seen once. The specimen was peripheral blood. Source of these receptors: a man older than 75 with acute or convalescent COVID-19. Both conserved end residues are part of each CDR3. The D gene is left open where the match is weak. Part of the rows lack a size; the others show once, few, many or a class for expanded clones.

TRBJ2-3 | - | few | TRBV21-1 | CASSTRGTSGSADTQYF | TGTGCCAGCAGCACAAGGGGGACTAGCGGGAGCGCAGATACGCAGTATTTT
TRBJ2-1 | TRBD1 | - | TRBV12-5 | CASGTPGGKSYNEQFF | TGTGCTAGTGGTACCCCAGGGGGCAAGTCCTACAATGAGCAGTTCTTC
TRBJ1-5 | - | - | TRBV7-2 | CASSAGGVSNQPQHF | TGTGCCAGCAGCGCCGGGGGGGTTAGCAATCAGCCCCAGCATTTT
TRBJ2-7 | - | - | TRBV19 | CASSPRTVAGEQYF | TGTGCCAGTAGTCCCAGGACAGTGGCTGGAGAGCAGTACTTC
TRBJ1-5 | TRBD1 | - | TRBV7-3 | CASSLTGGGQPQHF | TGTGCCAGCAGCCTGACAGGGGGCGGTCAGCCCCAGCATTTT
TRBJ1-6 | TRBD1 | - | TRBV15 | CATSRRTGTNSPLHF | TGTGCCACCAGCAGAAGGACAGGGACAAATTCACCCCTCCACTTT
TRBJ1-1 | TRBD1 | - | TRBV10-3 | CAISGQGPSTEAFF | TGTGCCATCAGTGGACAGGGTCCCTCGACTGAAGCTTTCTTT
TRBJ2-2 | TRBD1 | - | TRBV6-5 | CASSGQGAIAGELFF | TGTGCCAGCAGCGGACAGGGGGCTATCGCCGGGGAGCTGTTTTTT
TRBJ2-6 | TRBD2 | - | TRBV2 | CASTQWGGRGANVLTF | TGTGCCAGCACCCAATGGGGAGGGAGGGGGGCCAACGTCCTGACTTTC
TRBJ1-1 | - | - | TRBV11-2 | CASSLARGLGTEAFF | TGTGCCAGCAGCTTAGCTCGAGGGTTGGGGACTGAAGCTTTCTTT